The 14 T cell receptor beta chains below were found in one sample sequenced in a study of cytomegalovirus exposure and HLA in healthy donors. PCR involved 60 Vbeta and 13 Jbeta primers. Sequenced by immunoSEQ multiplex PCR; TCRdb stores in-frame clones only, minus some. The table includes 150,000 to 200,000 clones, 65% to 85% detected once. Sequenced: PBMCs. The source of these receptors is a woman in her forties or fifties in good health and CMV-seropositive.

This chain joins TRBV29-1 and TRBJ2-1, with D perhaps matching TRBD2 (7 bases). Trimming removed 4 bases from V and 8 bases from J, with 12 bases in between. CDR3 length: 12 amino acids. Per the germline V gene, CDR1 is SQVTM and CDR2 is ANQGSEA. The CDR3, as DNA: TGCAGCGTTGCGAAGGGGGGGGATGAGCAGTTCTTC. It translates to CSVAKGGDEQFF.

This clone has just a few counts. The same CDR3 is also encoded by other DNA sequences in this sample. The V call is TRBV11-2, the J call TRBJ1-1; a possible D gene is TRBD1 (6 bases). The germline V gene has CDR1 SGHAT and CDR2 FQNNGV. Trimming took off 1 base at V and 1 base at J, with 7 bases between the two ends. This CDR3 has 14 residues. The CDR3 reads CASSLVGGNTEAFF. The CDR3 DNA follows: TGTGCCAGCAGCTTAGTAGGGGGGAACACTGAAGCTTTCTTT.

The rearrangement links TRBV4-2 to TRBJ2-5; a possible D gene is TRBD1 (5 bases). This CDR3 region has 15 residues. CDR1 and CDR2 from the germline V gene are LGHNA and YNFKEQ. Trimming removed 0 bases at V and 5 bases at J, with 13 bases between. The CDR3 spells CASSQEIKQGETQYF. The CDR3 DNA is TGTGCCAGCAGCCAAGAGATCAAGCAGGGCGAGACCCAGTACTTC.

The V gene is TRBV4-1, the J gene TRBJ2-3, with 9 positions matching TRBD2. The ends lost 2 bases at V and 2 bases at J; junction bases unmatched: 8. CDR3 size: 17 residues. The V gene's germline CDR1 is MGHRA and CDR2 YSYEKL. CDR3 DNA: TGCGCCAGCAGCCAATCGGGTAGCGGGGGAACCACAGATACGCAGTATTTT. The encoded protein is CASSQSGSGGTTDTQYF.

The V gene is TRBV5-1, the J gene TRBJ1-1, with TRBD1 identical over 7 bases. The length of the CDR3 is 13 residues. Germline CDR1 reads SGHRS; CDR2 reads YFSETQ. Losses at the gene ends were 2 bases for V and 3 bases for J; bases not matched to a gene: 1. This CDR3 is CASSFDRDTEAFF. The DNA of the CDR3 is TGCGCCAGCAGCTTCGACAGGGACACTGAAGCTTTCTTT.

The rearrangement links TRBV13 to TRBJ2-7; 14 positions agree with TRBD2. Trimming cost V 5 bases and J 3 bases; bases outside gene matches: 6. CDR1 is PRHDT and CDR2 is FYEKMQ in the germline V gene (reference sequence). The CDR3 consists of 16 residues. Here the CDR3 DNA reads TGTGCCAGCAGCGGAAGGACTAGCGGGGGGTACTACGAGCAGTACTTC. Protein: CASSGRTSGGYYEQYF.

The chain recombines TRBV28 with TRBJ2-1, with D possibly matching TRBD1 (6 bases). The germline gives CDR1 MDHEN, CDR2 SYDVKM. V shed 4 bases and J shed 5 bases, with 12 bases lying between them. The CDR3 has 14 amino acids. The DNA for the CDR3 is TGTGCCAGCAGTTCAAGCGGACAGAACAATGAGCAGTTCTTC. Its translation: CASSSSGQNNEQFF.

As to this clone: This specimen includes other DNA sequences encoding the same CDR3. This rearrangement joins TRBV7-2 to TRBJ2-3; the match to TRBD2 covers 8 bases. V lost 4 bases, J lost 1 base, and 7 bases stayed unmatched. This CDR3 is 16 amino acids long. Germline V CDR1 and CDR2: SGHTA, FQGNSA. CDR3 region: CASSYLSGGRTDTQYF. The CDR3 coding sequence is TGTGCCAGCAGCTATCTAAGCGGGGGTCGCACAGATACGCAGTATTTT.

This clone was seen a few times. This sequence joins TRBV19 and TRBJ1-1; a possible D gene is TRBD1 (5 bases). The CDR3 sequence is 14 residues long. CDR1 and CDR2 from the germline V gene are LNHDA and SQIVND (reference sequence). V was cut by 7 bases and J by 3 bases, with 15 bases left in between. The CDR3 sequence: CASTDWGDDTEAFF. Written as DNA, the CDR3 is TGTGCCAGTACCGACTGGGGGGATGACACTGAAGCTTTCTTT.

Of note for this clone: Relative to the germline gene, one junction end is altered; a read error may explain this. This sequence joins TRBV4-3 and TRBJ1-1, with D perhaps TRBD1 (5 bases). Germline CDR1 and CDR2: LGHNA and YSLEER. There are 15 residues in the CDR3. CDR3 amino acids: CASSQDYKGYTKAFF. The CDR3 bases are TGCGCCAGCAGCCAAGATTATAAGGGGTACACTAAAGCTTTCTTT.

The J gene is TRBJ1-4, the V gene TRBV9; possibly TRBD1 for D (6 bases). Germline CDR1 and CDR2: SGDLS and YYNGEE. The CDR3 is 14 amino acids. Trimming cost V 0 bases and J 8 bases, with 11 bases left between them. Here the CDR3 DNA reads TGTGCCAGCAGCGTAGACAGGGTCGGCGAAAAACTGTTTTTT. The encoded protein is CASSVDRVGEKLFF.

Notes on this clone: The sample contains more than one DNA sequence encoding this CDR3. The chain combines TRBV18 with TRBJ1-2; 7 bases match TRBD1. CDR1 and CDR2 (germline): KGHSH, LQKENI. The trim removed 3 bases at V and 3 bases at J, leaving 1 base unmatched. The CDR3 has 13 amino acids. CDR3 nucleotides: TGTGCCAGCTCACCCGACAGGGACTATGGCTACACCTTC. It yields the protein CASSPDRDYGYTF.

The V call is TRBV4-3, the J call TRBJ2-7; perhaps TRBD1 as D (6 bases). The germline V gene encodes CDR1 LGHNA and CDR2 YSLEER. Trimming stripped 1 base from V and 1 base from J, with 8 bases between. This CDR3 comprises 14 residues. CDR3 sequence reads: CASSQAQGSYEQYF. CDR3 bases: TGCGCCAGCAGCCAAGCACAGGGATCCTACGAGCAGTACTTC.

The V gene is TRBV19, the J gene TRBJ1-5; TRBD1 is a possible D gene (5 bases). With 3 bases removed from V and 0 bases from J, the gap between germline ends came to 9 bases. Germline V gene lookup returns CDR1 LNHDA and CDR2 SQIVND (reference sequence). The CDR3 totals 15 residues. The CDR3 region is CASSMGQVSNQPQHF. For the CDR3, the DNA is TGTGCCAGTAGTATGGGGCAGGTTAGCAATCAGCCCCAGCATTTT.